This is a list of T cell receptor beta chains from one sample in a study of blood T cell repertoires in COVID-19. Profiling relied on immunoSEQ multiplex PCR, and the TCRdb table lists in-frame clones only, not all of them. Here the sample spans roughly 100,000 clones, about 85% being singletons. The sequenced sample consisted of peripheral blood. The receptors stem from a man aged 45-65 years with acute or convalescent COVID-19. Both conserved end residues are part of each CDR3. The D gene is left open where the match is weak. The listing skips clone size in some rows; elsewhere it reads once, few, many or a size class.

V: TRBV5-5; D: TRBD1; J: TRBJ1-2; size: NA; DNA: TGTGCCAGCAGTTCCAACCCCGACAGGGCGGCCTATGGCTACACCTTC; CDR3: CASSSNPDRAAYGYTF
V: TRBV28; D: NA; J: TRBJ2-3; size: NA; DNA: TGTGCCAGCAGTTTGTTAGTCGACGCAGGACAGTGGGATACGCAGTATTTT; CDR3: CASSLLVDAGQWDTQYF
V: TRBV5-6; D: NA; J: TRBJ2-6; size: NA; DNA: TGTGCCAGCAGCACCGGACAGTCCAGCGGGGCCAACGTCCTGACTTTC; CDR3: CASSTGQSSGANVLTF
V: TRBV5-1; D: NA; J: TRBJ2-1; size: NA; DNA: TGCGCCAGCAGCTTGGCGCCAGCGGGTGGCAATGAGCAGTTCTTC; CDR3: CASSLAPAGGNEQFF
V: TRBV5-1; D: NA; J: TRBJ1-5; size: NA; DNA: TGCGCCAGCAGCTTGAGGGGTGGCGATCAGCCCCAGCATTTT; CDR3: CASSLRGGDQPQHF
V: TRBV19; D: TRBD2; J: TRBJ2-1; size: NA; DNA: TGTGCCAGTAGTATATGGGGCGGGAGTTCCTACAATGAGCAGTTCTTC; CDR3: CASSIWGGSSYNEQFF
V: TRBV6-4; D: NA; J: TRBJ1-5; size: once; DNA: TGTGCCAGCAGCCTAGGTAGCAATCAGCCCCAGCATTTT; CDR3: CASSLGSNQPQHF
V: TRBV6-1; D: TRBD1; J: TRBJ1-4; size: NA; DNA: TGTGCCAGCAGTGAATTCCGGCAGGGGGATAATGAAAAACTGTTTTTT; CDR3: CASSEFRQGDNEKLFF
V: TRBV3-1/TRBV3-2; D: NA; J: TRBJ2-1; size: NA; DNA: TGTGCCAGCAGCCAAGGTTCCGGGACTTACAATGAGCAGTTCTTC; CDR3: CASSQGSGTYNEQFF
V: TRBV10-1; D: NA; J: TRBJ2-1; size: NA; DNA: TGCGCCAGCAGTGTAAGCGGAAACTCCTACAATGAGCAGTTCTTC; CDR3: CASSVSGNSYNEQFF
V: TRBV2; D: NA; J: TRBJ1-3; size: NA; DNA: TGTGCCAGCAGTGAAGGTCTTGGAAACACCATATATTTT; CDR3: CASSEGLGNTIYF
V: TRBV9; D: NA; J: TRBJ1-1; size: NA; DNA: TGTGCCAGCAGCGTAGTACTCCGAACTGAAGCTTTCTTT; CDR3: CASSVVLRTEAFF
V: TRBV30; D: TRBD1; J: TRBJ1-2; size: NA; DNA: TGTGCCTGGAGTCCCCGGGGGACAGCTCGAGACTATGGCTACACCTTC; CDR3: CAWSPRGTARDYGYTF
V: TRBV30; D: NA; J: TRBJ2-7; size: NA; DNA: TGTGCCTGGAGGCCCATCTGGGGCCCCTACGAGCAGTACTTC; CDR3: CAWRPIWGPYEQYF
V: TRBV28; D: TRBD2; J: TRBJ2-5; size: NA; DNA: TGTGCCAGCAGTTTCTTAGCGGGCTTTGAAGAGACCCAGTACTTC; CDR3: CASSFLAGFEETQYF
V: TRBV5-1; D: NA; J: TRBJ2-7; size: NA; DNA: TGCGCCAGCAGCTTGGACCAGTACTACGAGCAGTACTTC; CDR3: CASSLDQYYEQYF
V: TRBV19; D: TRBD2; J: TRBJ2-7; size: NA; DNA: TGTGCCAGTAGTATGGGCGGCGGGAGGGTCGTATACGAGCAGTACTTC; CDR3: CASSMGGGRVVYEQYF
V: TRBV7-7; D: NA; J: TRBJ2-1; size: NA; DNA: TGTGCTAGCAGTGCCGGAGTGGTAGCGAGAAGGGATGAGCAGTTCTTC; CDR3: CASSAGVVARRDEQFF
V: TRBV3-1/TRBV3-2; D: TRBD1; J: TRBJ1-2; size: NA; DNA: TGTGCCAGCAGCCATAATACAGGGGGCTCCTATGGCTACACCTTC; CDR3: CASSHNTGGSYGYTF
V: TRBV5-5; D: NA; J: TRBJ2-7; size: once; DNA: TGTGCCAGCAACAAGAAAGGGACAAACTACGAGCAGTACTTC; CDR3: CASNKKGTNYEQYF
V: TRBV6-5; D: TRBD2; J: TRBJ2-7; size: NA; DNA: TGTGCCAGCAGTCGGACTAGCGGGAGGCTCGAGCAGTACTTC; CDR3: CASSRTSGRLEQYF
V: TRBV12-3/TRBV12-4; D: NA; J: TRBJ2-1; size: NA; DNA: TGTGCCAGCAGTTTCTGGGGAGTGGGTGAGCAGTTCTTC; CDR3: CASSFWGVGEQFF
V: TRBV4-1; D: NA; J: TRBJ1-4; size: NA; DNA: TGCGCCAGCAGCCAAGTTATGGAACAGGGCGAAGGAAAACTGTTTTTT; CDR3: CASSQVMEQGEGKLFF
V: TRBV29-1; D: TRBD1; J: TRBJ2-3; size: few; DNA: TGCAGCGTTGAGTATGACAGGGAGATAGGAGATACGCAGTATTTT; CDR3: CSVEYDREIGDTQYF
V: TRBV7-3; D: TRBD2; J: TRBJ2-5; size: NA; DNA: TGTGCCAGCAGCTTAGCTCGCGGGGGGGAGACCCAGTACTTC; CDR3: CASSLARGGETQYF
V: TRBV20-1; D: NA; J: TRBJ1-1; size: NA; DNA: TGCAGTGCTAGTGGTCTTTCACAGGCCCCTGAAGCTTTCTTT; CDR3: CSASGLSQAPEAFF
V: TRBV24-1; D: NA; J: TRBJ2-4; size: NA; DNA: TGTGCCACCAGTGATGGGAGGAACATTCAGTACTTC; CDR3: CATSDGRNIQYF
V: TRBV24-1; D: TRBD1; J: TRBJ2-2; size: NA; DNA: TGTGCCACCAGTGAGCGGACAGGGTTGGGGGAGCTGTTTTTT; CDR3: CATSERTGLGELFF
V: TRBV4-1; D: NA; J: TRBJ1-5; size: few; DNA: TGCGCCAGCAGCCAATCAGGGATTCAGCCCCAGCATTTT; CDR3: CASSQSGIQPQHF
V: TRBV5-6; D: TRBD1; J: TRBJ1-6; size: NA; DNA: TGTGCCAGCAGCTCGACAGGGGTAAATTCACCCCTCCACTTT; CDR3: CASSSTGVNSPLHF
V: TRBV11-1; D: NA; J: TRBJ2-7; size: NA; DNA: TGTGCCAGCAGCTTACGGGTGGCAGGGCCCTACTACGAGCAGTACTTC; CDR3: CASSLRVAGPYYEQYF
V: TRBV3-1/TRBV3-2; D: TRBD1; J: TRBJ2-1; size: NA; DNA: TGTGCCAGCAGCCAGAGACAGGGTACCTACAATGAGCAGTTCTTC; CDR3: CASSQRQGTYNEQFF
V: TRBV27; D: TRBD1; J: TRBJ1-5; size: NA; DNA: TGTGCCAGCAGCCACGCGACAGGGTTCGATAGCAATCAGCCCCAGCATTTT; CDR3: CASSHATGFDSNQPQHF
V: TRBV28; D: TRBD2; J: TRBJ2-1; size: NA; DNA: TGTGCCAGCATACCTAGCGGGAGTTTTAGGGATGAGCAGTTCTTC; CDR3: CASIPSGSFRDEQFF
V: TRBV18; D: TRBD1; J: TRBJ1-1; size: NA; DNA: TGTGCCAGCTCACCAAGGACAGGGGACACTGAAGCTTTCTTT; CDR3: CASSPRTGDTEAFF
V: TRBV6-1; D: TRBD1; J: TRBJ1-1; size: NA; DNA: TGTGCCAGCAGTGAGTGGACAGGGCTCACTGAAGCTTTCTTT; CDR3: CASSEWTGLTEAFF
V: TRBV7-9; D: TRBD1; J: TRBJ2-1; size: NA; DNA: TGTGCCAGCACCGACAGGGACTACAATGAGCAGTTCTTC; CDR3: CASTDRDYNEQFF
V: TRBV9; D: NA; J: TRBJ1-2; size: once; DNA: TGTGCCAGCGGTCAGGACAGCTATGGCTACACCTTC; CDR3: CASGQDSYGYTF
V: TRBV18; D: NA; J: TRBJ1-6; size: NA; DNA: TGTGCCAGCTCACCACCGTCAGGGACCCTCCACTTT; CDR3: CASSPPSGTLHF
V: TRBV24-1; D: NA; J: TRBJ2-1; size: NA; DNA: TGTGCCACCAGTGAGACAGGGGTAGGTAGCGGGGGATCCTACAATGAGCAGTTCTTC; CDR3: CATSETGVGSGGSYNEQFF
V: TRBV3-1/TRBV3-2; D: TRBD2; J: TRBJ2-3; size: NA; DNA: TGTGCCAGCAGCCAAGCCCCCGGACTAGCGGGGGGGCACAATTATTTT; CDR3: CASSQAPGLAGGHNYF
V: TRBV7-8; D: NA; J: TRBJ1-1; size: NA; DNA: TGTGCCAGCAGCTTAGGTGCGGGTAACACTGAAGCTTTCTTT; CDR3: CASSLGAGNTEAFF
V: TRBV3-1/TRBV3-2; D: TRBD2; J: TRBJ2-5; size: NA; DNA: TGTGCCAGCACCGACATAAGACTAGCGGGAACTAAGACCCAGTACTTC; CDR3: CASTDIRLAGTKTQYF
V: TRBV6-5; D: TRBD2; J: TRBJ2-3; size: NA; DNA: TGTGCCAGCAGTCCGACTAGCGGGATCACAGATACGCAGTATTTT; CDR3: CASSPTSGITDTQYF
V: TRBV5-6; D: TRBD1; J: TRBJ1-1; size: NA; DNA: TGTGCCAGCAGCGTAGGACAGGTGAACACTGAAGCTTTCTTT; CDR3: CASSVGQVNTEAFF
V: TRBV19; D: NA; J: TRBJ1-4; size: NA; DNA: TGTGCCAGTAAGCCGTTGAGGGCAGCTAATGAAAAACTGTTTTTT; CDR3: CASKPLRAANEKLFF
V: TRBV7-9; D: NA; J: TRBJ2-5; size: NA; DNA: TGTGCCAGCAGCTCCGTACAGGGTCAAGAGACCCAGTACTTC; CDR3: CASSSVQGQETQYF
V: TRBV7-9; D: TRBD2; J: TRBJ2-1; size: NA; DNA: TGTGCCAGCAGCTTAGATCTAGCGGGAGTGCGTCAGTTCTTC; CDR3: CASSLDLAGVRQFF
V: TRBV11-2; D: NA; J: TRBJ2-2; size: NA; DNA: TGTGCCAGCAGCTTAGATCTTGCCGGGGAGCTGTTTTTT; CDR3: CASSLDLAGELFF
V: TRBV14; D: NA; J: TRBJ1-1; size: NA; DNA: TGTGCCAGCAGCCAATTAGGGGTAAAAGGCACTGAAGCTTTCTTT; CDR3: CASSQLGVKGTEAFF
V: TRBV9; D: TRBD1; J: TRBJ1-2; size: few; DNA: TGTGCCAGCTCCAAGGGGACAGGGGGCTATGGCTACACCTTC; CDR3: CASSKGTGGYGYTF